A selection of T cell receptor beta chains follows, all from one sample in a study of cytomegalovirus exposure and HLA in healthy donors. Clones were sequenced by immunoSEQ multiplex PCR, and TCRdb holds only the in-frame ones, with some missing. This sample yields 150,000 to 200,000 clones, of which about 75% are seen a single time; roughly 4.5% belongs to the top ten. The specimen was PBMCs. The receptors were gathered from a man between 18 and 35 years old in good health and CMV-seropositive. Both conserved end residues are part of each CDR3. The D gene is left open where the match is weak. Rows give clone size only sometimes, using once, few, many, or a class for an expanded clone.

v_call: TRBV4-1
j_call: TRBJ2-1
clone_size: NA
d_call: TRBD1
cdr3_aa: CASSPAGTASSYNEQFF
cdr3_nt: TGCGCCAGCAGCCCGGCCGGGACAGCCAGCTCCTACAATGAGCAGTTCTTC

v_call: TRBV6-1
j_call: TRBJ2-3
clone_size: NA
d_call: NA
cdr3_aa: CASSPETDTQYF
cdr3_nt: TGTGCCAGCAGCCCCGAGACAGATACGCAGTATTTT

v_call: TRBV2
j_call: TRBJ1-2
clone_size: NA
d_call: NA
cdr3_aa: CASSEARMAGQNYGYTF
cdr3_nt: TGTGCCAGCAGTGAAGCGCGTATGGCAGGACAGAACTATGGCTACACCTTC

v_call: TRBV27
j_call: TRBJ2-3
clone_size: NA
d_call: TRBD2
cdr3_aa: CASSLLAGGTDTQYF
cdr3_nt: TGTGCCAGCAGTTTGCTAGCGGGAGGCACAGATACGCAGTATTTT

v_call: TRBV28
j_call: TRBJ1-3
clone_size: NA
d_call: TRBD1
cdr3_aa: CASSPPDRGGNTIYF
cdr3_nt: TGTGCCAGCAGCCCCCCCGACAGGGGTGGAAACACCATATATTTT

v_call: TRBV7-8
j_call: TRBJ1-2
clone_size: few
d_call: TRBD1
cdr3_aa: CASSRDRGYGYTF
cdr3_nt: TGTGCCAGCAGCCGGGACAGAGGCTATGGCTACACCTTC

v_call: TRBV15
j_call: TRBJ1-5
clone_size: NA
d_call: NA
cdr3_aa: CATSSNPGGNQPQHF
cdr3_nt: TGTGCCACCAGCAGTAACCCGGGAGGCAATCAGCCCCAGCATTTT

v_call: TRBV19
j_call: TRBJ1-6
clone_size: NA
d_call: NA
cdr3_aa: CASRRVLGSPLHF
cdr3_nt: TGTGCCAGCCGCAGGGTTCTCGGATCACCCCTCCACTTT

v_call: TRBV10-3
j_call: TRBJ2-3
clone_size: NA
d_call: NA
cdr3_aa: CAITGAGGTDTQYF
cdr3_nt: TGTGCCATCACGGGGGCGGGAGGCACAGATACGCAGTATTTT

v_call: TRBV6-5
j_call: TRBJ1-2
clone_size: NA
d_call: TRBD1
cdr3_aa: CASSYRAGGNYGYTF
cdr3_nt: TGTGCCAGCAGTTACCGGGCAGGGGGGAACTATGGCTACACCTTC

v_call: TRBV6-5
j_call: TRBJ1-4
clone_size: NA
d_call: NA
cdr3_aa: CASSSGEKLFF
cdr3_nt: TGTGCCAGCAGCTCAGGGGAAAAACTGTTTTTT

v_call: TRBV5-6
j_call: TRBJ2-2
clone_size: NA
d_call: TRBD2
cdr3_aa: CASSLPPPSGRFTGELFF
cdr3_nt: TGTGCCAGCAGCTTGCCCCCGCCTAGCGGGAGGTTCACCGGGGAGCTGTTTTTT

v_call: TRBV27
j_call: TRBJ1-2
clone_size: NA
d_call: NA
cdr3_aa: CASSPPGFPNYGYTF
cdr3_nt: TGTGCCAGCAGTCCCCCGGGATTTCCTAACTATGGCTACACCTTC

v_call: TRBV18
j_call: TRBJ2-5
clone_size: NA
d_call: TRBD2
cdr3_aa: CASSPTSGNHQETQYF
cdr3_nt: TGTGCCAGCTCCCCTACTAGCGGGAATCACCAAGAGACCCAGTACTTC

v_call: TRBV6-5
j_call: TRBJ1-2
clone_size: NA
d_call: TRBD1
cdr3_aa: CASSYYRGRLHGYTF
cdr3_nt: TGTGCCAGCAGTTATTACAGGGGGCGCCTACACGGCTACACCTTC

v_call: TRBV4-2
j_call: TRBJ1-1
clone_size: NA
d_call: NA
cdr3_aa: CASSQPQSGGLSEAFF
cdr3_nt: TGTGCCAGCAGCCAGCCCCAGTCGGGGGGGCTTAGTGAAGCTTTCTTT

v_call: TRBV5-1
j_call: TRBJ2-3
clone_size: NA
d_call: NA
cdr3_aa: CASSLGGRTDTQYF
cdr3_nt: TGCGCCAGCAGCTTAGGGGGTAGGACAGATACGCAGTATTTT

v_call: TRBV7-9
j_call: TRBJ2-2
clone_size: few
d_call: NA
cdr3_aa: CASSLSDSFANTGELFF
cdr3_nt: TGTGCCAGCAGCTTATCCGACAGCTTTGCGAACACCGGGGAGCTGTTTTTT

v_call: TRBV29-1
j_call: TRBJ1-1
clone_size: few
d_call: TRBD1
cdr3_aa: CSANQGQGRSEAFF
cdr3_nt: TGCAGCGCTAATCAAGGACAGGGGAGATCTGAAGCTTTCTTT

v_call: TRBV7-2
j_call: TRBJ1-5
clone_size: NA
d_call: NA
cdr3_aa: CASSLAGQYNQPQHF
cdr3_nt: TGTGCCAGCAGCTTAGCAGGACAGTACAATCAGCCCCAGCATTTT

v_call: TRBV29-1
j_call: TRBJ1-5
clone_size: NA
d_call: NA
cdr3_aa: CSVEEANQPQHF
cdr3_nt: TGCAGCGTTGAGGAGGCGAATCAGCCCCAGCATTTT

v_call: TRBV6-1
j_call: TRBJ2-2
clone_size: NA
d_call: NA
cdr3_aa: CASSEPPGTHTGELFF
cdr3_nt: TGTGCCAGCAGTGAGCCGCCAGGAACCCACACCGGGGAGCTGTTTTTT

v_call: TRBV11-2
j_call: TRBJ2-1
clone_size: few
d_call: TRBD2
cdr3_aa: CASTRTSGNSYNEQFF
cdr3_nt: TGTGCCAGCACAAGGACTAGCGGAAACTCCTACAATGAGCAGTTCTTC

v_call: TRBV2
j_call: TRBJ2-3
clone_size: NA
d_call: NA
cdr3_aa: CASSEGRASTDTQYF
cdr3_nt: TGTGCCAGCAGTGAAGGCAGGGCGAGTACAGATACGCAGTATTTT

v_call: TRBV19
j_call: TRBJ2-1
clone_size: NA
d_call: TRBD1
cdr3_aa: CASSLPGGPSYNEQFF
cdr3_nt: TGTGCCAGTAGCCTCCCAGGGGGCCCGAGCTACAATGAGCAGTTCTTC

v_call: TRBV5-1
j_call: TRBJ1-2
clone_size: once
d_call: NA
cdr3_aa: CASSPGQNYGYTF
cdr3_nt: TGCGCCAGCAGCCCCGGACAGAACTATGGCTACACCTTC

v_call: TRBV11-3
j_call: TRBJ1-1
clone_size: NA
d_call: NA
cdr3_aa: CASSPRQDMNTEAFF
cdr3_nt: TGTGCCAGCAGCCCTCGACAGGACATGAACACTGAAGCTTTCTTT

v_call: TRBV6-1
j_call: TRBJ2-5
clone_size: NA
d_call: TRBD1
cdr3_aa: CASMKTGTGETQYF
cdr3_nt: TGTGCCAGCATGAAGACAGGGACGGGAGAGACCCAGTACTTC

v_call: TRBV4-1
j_call: TRBJ1-2
clone_size: NA
d_call: NA
cdr3_aa: CASSQDSESLFGYTF
cdr3_nt: TGCGCCAGCAGCCAAGATTCAGAATCCCTCTTCGGCTACACCTTC

v_call: TRBV5-6
j_call: TRBJ2-1
clone_size: NA
d_call: TRBD2
cdr3_aa: CASSLAVAGGLYNEQFF
cdr3_nt: TGTGCCAGCAGCTTGGCCGTGGCGGGGGGGCTCTACAATGAGCAGTTCTTC

v_call: TRBV30
j_call: TRBJ2-3
clone_size: few
d_call: TRBD2
cdr3_aa: CAWYPGLAGGTTDTQYF
cdr3_nt: TGTGCCTGGTACCCGGGACTAGCGGGGGGAACCACAGATACGCAGTATTTT

v_call: TRBV28
j_call: TRBJ1-2
clone_size: NA
d_call: NA
cdr3_aa: CASSLNRDYGYTF
cdr3_nt: TGTGCCAGCAGTTTAAACAGGGACTATGGCTACACCTTC

v_call: TRBV19
j_call: TRBJ1-3
clone_size: NA
d_call: TRBD1
cdr3_aa: CASSTDRVENTIYF
cdr3_nt: TGTGCCAGTAGTACAGACAGGGTAGAAAACACCATATATTTT

v_call: TRBV5-1
j_call: TRBJ2-2
clone_size: NA
d_call: NA
cdr3_aa: CASSLVGIGLSTGELFF
cdr3_nt: TGCGCCAGCAGCTTGGTCGGTATCGGGTTGTCCACCGGGGAGCTGTTTTTT

v_call: TRBV15
j_call: TRBJ2-1
clone_size: NA
d_call: NA
cdr3_aa: CATAGRGLGRTYNEQFF
cdr3_nt: TGTGCCACCGCCGGTCGAGGGCTGGGCAGAACCTACAATGAGCAGTTCTTC

v_call: TRBV25-1
j_call: TRBJ2-3
clone_size: few
d_call: NA
cdr3_aa: CASSHESTDTQYF
cdr3_nt: TGTGCCAGCAGTCATGAGAGCACAGATACGCAGTATTTT

v_call: TRBV28
j_call: TRBJ1-1
clone_size: once
d_call: NA
cdr3_aa: CASSLSGLNTEAFF
cdr3_nt: TGTGCCAGCAGTTTATCGGGGTTGAACACTGAAGCTTTCTTT

v_call: TRBV29-1
j_call: TRBJ2-1
clone_size: NA
d_call: TRBD2
cdr3_aa: CSVLLAGNEQFF
cdr3_nt: TGCAGCGTCCTACTAGCGGGCAATGAGCAGTTCTTC

v_call: TRBV7-9
j_call: TRBJ1-2
clone_size: NA
d_call: TRBD1
cdr3_aa: CASSSGQGAHGYTF
cdr3_nt: TGTGCCAGCAGCTCCGGACAGGGGGCCCATGGCTACACCTTC

v_call: TRBV30
j_call: TRBJ2-5
clone_size: NA
d_call: TRBD2
cdr3_aa: CAWKPGLAGGPGETQYF
cdr3_nt: TGTGCCTGGAAACCGGGACTAGCGGGGGGGCCGGGGGAGACCCAGTACTTC

v_call: TRBV19
j_call: TRBJ2-3
clone_size: NA
d_call: TRBD1
cdr3_aa: CASNIPGQSLSTDTQYF
cdr3_nt: TGTGCCAGTAACATACCGGGACAGAGCCTAAGCACAGATACGCAGTATTTT